This T cell receptor (beta chain) was recorded in a study of shared clonotypes between healthy human individuals. V lost 3 bases and J 8 bases, leaving 6 bases between the germline ends. Germline V gene data show CDR1 as MNHEY and CDR2 as SMNVEV (reference sequence). The CDR3 runs to 11 residues. Produced via immunoSEQ multiplex PCR; TCRdb's table is partial and in-frame only. Here the sample spans roughly 2.5 million clones, 90% to 95% being singletons. This TCR was recovered from a man younger than 30 in good health. Sample: naive CD4+ T cells sorted from blood. Documented subset: CD45RA+ positively selected. V and J are TRBV27 and TRBJ2-3, with no clear D. For the CDR3, the DNA is TGTGCCAGCAGTTTGTTTGGTACGCAGTATTTT. It translates to CASSLFGTQYF.